This T cell receptor beta chain was profiled in a study of Graves' ophthalmopathy and Graves' hyperthyroidism. Between the trimmed V and J ends, which lost 3 bases and 8 bases, there was a span of 10 bases. Looked up from germline, CDR1 is SQVTM and CDR2 is ANQGSEA. This CDR3 has 11 amino acids. Amplifying from RNA transcripts, the study obtained TCR beta CDR3 regions. First-round RT-PCR with HTBI primers preceded a second-round multiplex PCR. MiXCR was run by TCRdb on the multiplex PCR reads, yielding one entry per CDR3 protein. The sample records around 470,000 distinct CDR3 sequences, approximately 14% being singletons. Remarks on this clonotype: A much larger clone lies a single base off, so this may be a read error.

Ophthalmopathy donors showed moderate-to-severe activity, CAS ≥3, NOSPECS ≥4 and a duration under 3 months. Sequenced input: blood. The receptor was derived from a woman in her thirties with Graves' ophthalmopathy. The V call is TRBV29-1, the J call TRBJ1-1; maybe TRBD1 (5 bases). CDR3 residues: CSVDPQDEAFF. The CDR3 nucleotides read TGCAGCGTTGATCCACAGGACGAAGCTTTCTTT.